The 8 T cell receptor beta chains presented below share a single source sample, sequenced in a study of T cell clonotyping in hematopoietic cell transplantation. Here immunoSEQ multiplex PCR was the method, and the copy in TCRdb shows in-frame clones only, minus some. The sample lists approximately 10,000 clones, about 47% occurring once. This specimen was PBMCs, taken 30 days after allogeneic stem cell transplant. These receptors were obtained from a male patient aged 45-59 years who had an allogeneic stem cell transplant from an unrelated donor, so the T cells may come from the graft donor. Some clones in this sample may be carry-over from other donors' samples.

This chain joins TRBV7-2 and TRBJ2-1, with D possibly matching TRBD2 (5 bases). Germline assignment: CDR1 SGHTA and CDR2 FQGNSA. V was shortened by 1 base and J by 9 bases, with 13 bases between the two germline ends. The CDR3 runs 14 residues. The CDR3 sequence is CASSLERSRGEQFF. DNA for the CDR3: TGTGCCAGCAGCTTAGAGAGATCCCGGGGTGAGCAGTTCTTC.

The rearrangement joins TRBV5-7 to TRBJ2-3; D may be TRBD1 (5 bases). TRBV5-7 has ORF status, its function being uncertain. V was clipped by 0 bases and J by 2 bases, with 13 bases between them. The CDR3 runs to 16 residues. CDR3 loop: CASSLVWQGDTDTQYF. The CDR3 region has the DNA TGTGCCAGCAGCTTGGTCTGGCAGGGTGACACAGATACGCAGTATTTT.

This clone was seen a few times. The chain recombines TRBV7-2 with TRBJ1-1; maybe TRBD1 (5 bases). The CDR3 length is 13 residues. Germline-derived CDR1 and CDR2 are SGHTA and FQGNSA. V lost 3 bases, J lost 11 bases, and 16 bases lay in between. The CDR3 protein is CASSFSGISIAFF. Here the CDR3 DNA reads TGTGCCAGCAGCTTTTCAGGGATCTCGATTGCTTTCTTT.

The V gene is TRBV30, the J gene TRBJ2-7; TRBD1 matches at 7 bases. V shed 4 bases and J 2 bases; nucleotides not matched to a gene: 5. The CDR3 sequence is 13 residues long. Germline V gene lookup returns CDR1 GTSNPN and CDR2 SVGIG (reference sequence). Here the CDR3 reads CAWTRQGPYEQYF. The CDR3 DNA reads TGTGCCTGGACCCGACAGGGACCCTACGAGCAGTACTTC.

This rearrangement joins TRBV4-3 to TRBJ2-5; unclear D gene. The V gene's germline CDR1 is LGHNA and CDR2 YSLEER. Between the trimmed V and J ends, which lost 1 base and 0 bases, there was a span of 3 bases. The CDR3 consists of 13 residues. In nucleotides, the CDR3 is TGCGCCAGCAGCCAAGGACACCAAGAGACCCAGTACTTC. Translated, it gives CASSQGHQETQYF.

This clone was seen more than once but under ten times. The chain couples TRBV25-1 to TRBJ1-1, with unresolved D. With 4 bases removed from V and 5 bases from J, the gap between germline ends came to 11 bases. The germline gives CDR1 MGHDK, CDR2 SYGVNS. The CDR3 runs to 13 residues. CDR3 coding DNA: TGTGCCAGCAGTGTGAAGAGAGGGACTGAAGCTTTCTTT. Protein product: CASSVKRGTEAFF.

The V call is TRBV30, the J call TRBJ1-1; 7 bases match TRBD1. V gave up 2 bases and J gave up 3 bases; unmatched junction bases: 3. The CDR3 is 13 amino acids. CDR1 is GTSNPN and CDR2 is SVGIG in the germline V gene (reference sequence). The CDR3 region is CAWSTGQYTEAFF. The CDR3 nucleotides read TGTGCCTGGAGTACGGGACAGTACACTGAAGCTTTCTTT.

This clone was counted between two and nine times. The CDR3 loop is CASSRDREETQYF. The CDR3 DNA reads as TGTGCCAGCAGCCGGGACAGAGAAGAGACCCAGTACTTC. This chain uses TRBV6-1 with TRBJ2-5; 7 nucleotides agree with TRBD1. V lost 6 bases and J lost 3; bases outside the gene matches: 4. The CDR3 loop spans 13 amino acids. Germline V gene sequence: CDR1 MNHNS, CDR2 SASEGT.